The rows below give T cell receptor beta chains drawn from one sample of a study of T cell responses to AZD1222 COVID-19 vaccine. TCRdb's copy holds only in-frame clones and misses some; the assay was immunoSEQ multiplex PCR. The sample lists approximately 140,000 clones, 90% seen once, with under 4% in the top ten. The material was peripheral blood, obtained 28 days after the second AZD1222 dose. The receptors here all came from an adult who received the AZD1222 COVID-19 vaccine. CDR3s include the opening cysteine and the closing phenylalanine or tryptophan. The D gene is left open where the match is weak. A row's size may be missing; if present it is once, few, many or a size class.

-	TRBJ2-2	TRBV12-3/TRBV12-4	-	TGTGCCAGCAGTTTGAGCCCCGGGGAGCTGTTTTTT	CASSLSPGELFF
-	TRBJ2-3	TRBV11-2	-	TGTGCCAGCAGCTTAGAAGGGAGGCCCCTCAACACAGATACGCAGTATTTT	CASSLEGRPLNTDTQYF
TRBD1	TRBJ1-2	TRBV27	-	TGTGCCAGCAGTTCACAGGGGCCCTATGGCTACACCTTC	CASSSQGPYGYTF
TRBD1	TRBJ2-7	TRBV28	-	TGTGCCAGCAGTGTACTAACAGGGGGCCTGTACTTC	CASSVLTGGLYF
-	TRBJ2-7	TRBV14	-	TGTGCCAGCAGCATCGAGGGGGAGCAGTACTTC	CASSIEGEQYF
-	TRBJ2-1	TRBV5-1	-	TGCGCCAGCAGCTTGGCGACGGCCTCCTACAATGAGCAGTTCTTC	CASSLATASYNEQFF
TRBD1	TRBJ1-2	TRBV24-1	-	TGTGCCACCAGTGAAACCGGGACAGGGGAGGTCTACACCTTC	CATSETGTGEVYTF
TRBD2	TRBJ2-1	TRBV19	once	TGTGCCAGTAGTCGGCTAGCGGGAGTGGGGAATGAGCAGTTCTTC	CASSRLAGVGNEQFF
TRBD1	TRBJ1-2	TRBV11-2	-	TGTGCCAGCAGCTCCGCAGGGGGCCGGGGCTACACCTTC	CASSSAGGRGYTF
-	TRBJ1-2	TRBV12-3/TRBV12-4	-	TGTGCCAGCAGTTTAGGGCGTCTCTATGGCTACACCTTC	CASSLGRLYGYTF
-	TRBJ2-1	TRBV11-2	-	TGTGCCAGCAGCTTACCCCCGCTCCCCGAGCAGTTCTTC	CASSLPPLPEQFF
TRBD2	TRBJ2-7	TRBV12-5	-	TGTGCTAGTGGTTCGGACCTAGCGGGAGATTCCTACGAGCAGTACTTC	CASGSDLAGDSYEQYF
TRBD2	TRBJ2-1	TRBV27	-	TGTGCCAGCAGTCCCCCACGCTCAAGACTAGCGGGAGGGTACAATGAGCAGTTCTTC	CASSPPRSRLAGGYNEQFF
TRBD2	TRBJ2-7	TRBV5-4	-	TGTGCCAGCAGCTCCTCGGGCGGGAGCTCAGACGAGCAGTACTTC	CASSSSGGSSDEQYF
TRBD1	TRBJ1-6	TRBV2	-	TGTGCCAGCAGTGATTCCCAGGGGGCGCGGAATTCACCCCTCCACTTT	CASSDSQGARNSPLHF
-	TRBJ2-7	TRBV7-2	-	TGTGCCAGCAGGCCAGGAGGCAACGGCGCCTACGAGCAGTACTTC	CASRPGGNGAYEQYF
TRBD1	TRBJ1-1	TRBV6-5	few	TGTGCCAGTGGGGTGGACAGGGAAAGGGTTGAAGCTTTCTTT	CASGVDRERVEAFF
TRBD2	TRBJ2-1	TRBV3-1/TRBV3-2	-	TGTGCCAGCAGCCAGACTAGCGGGAGTTTCAGGCAGTTCTTC	CASSQTSGSFRQFF
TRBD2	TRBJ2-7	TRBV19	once	TGTGCCAGTAGTATTGGGGCTAGCGGGAGGGATGAGCAGTACTTC	CASSIGASGRDEQYF
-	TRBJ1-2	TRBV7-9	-	TGTGCCAGCAGCTTAACCCAGGGTGCTGGCTACACCTTC	CASSLTQGAGYTF
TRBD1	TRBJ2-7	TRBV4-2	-	TGTGCCAGCAGCCAAGCGGGCCCGCGACAGGGGAGGGAGCAGTACTTC	CASSQAGPRQGREQYF
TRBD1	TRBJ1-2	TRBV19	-	TGTGCCAGTAGTATTGGGACAGGGAATGGCTACACCTTC	CASSIGTGNGYTF
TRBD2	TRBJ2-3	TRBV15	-	TGTGCCACCAGCAGAGAAGGCGGGAGGGCCGTTGGGGCGCAGTATTTT	CATSREGGRAVGAQYF
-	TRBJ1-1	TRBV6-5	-	TGTGCCAGCAGTTACCAACCGGTCTCCGGGGAGGCTTTCTTT	CASSYQPVSGEAFF
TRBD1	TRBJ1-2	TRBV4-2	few	TGTGCCAGCAGCCAAGCCGGGACAGGGCAGGGCTACACCTTC	CASSQAGTGQGYTF
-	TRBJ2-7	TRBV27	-	TGTGCCAGCAGCCCATACTACCCCTACGAGCAGTACTTC	CASSPYYPYEQYF
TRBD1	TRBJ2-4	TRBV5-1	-	TGCGCCAGCAGCTTGGGGCAGACAGGGGGCTATTGGGTGTCCAAAAACATTCAGTACTTC	CASSLGQTGGYWVSKNIQYF
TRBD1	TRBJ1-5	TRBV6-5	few	TGTGCCAGCAGAGGTAAGGGGGCTTCCAATCAGCCCCAGCATTTT	CASRGKGASNQPQHF
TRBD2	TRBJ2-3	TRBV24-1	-	TGTGCCACCAGTGACCGACTAGCGGGAGGAGCAGATACGCAGTATTTT	CATSDRLAGGADTQYF
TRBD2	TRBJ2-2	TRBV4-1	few	TGCGCCAGCAGCTACCAAGCGGGAGGGACAACCGGGGAGCTGTTTTTT	CASSYQAGGTTGELFF
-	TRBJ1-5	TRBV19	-	TGTGCCACTCTAGACAGATATAGCAATTGGCATCAGCCCCAGCATTTT	CATLDRYSNWHQPQHF
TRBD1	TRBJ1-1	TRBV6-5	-	TGTGCCAGCAGTTACTCCCAGGGGGCTGGCACTGAAGCTTTCTTT	CASSYSQGAGTEAFF
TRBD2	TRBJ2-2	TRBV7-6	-	TGTGCCAGCAGCTATACTAGCGGGAGTACCGGGGAGCTGTTTTTT	CASSYTSGSTGELFF
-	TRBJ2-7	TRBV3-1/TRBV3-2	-	TGTGCCAGCAGCCAACCCACTAGTAACTACGAGCAGTACTTC	CASSQPTSNYEQYF
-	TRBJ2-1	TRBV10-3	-	TGTGCCACCATGGACTGGGACTTGCACAATGAGCAGTTCTTC	CATMDWDLHNEQFF
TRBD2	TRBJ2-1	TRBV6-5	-	TGTGCCAGCAGACTACTAGCGGGAGGGCTTGGTGAGCAGTTCTTC	CASRLLAGGLGEQFF
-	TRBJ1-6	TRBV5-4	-	TGTGCCAGCAGCATCCAAGACAGCCAGCTTATCTCACCCCTCCACTTT	CASSIQDSQLISPLHF
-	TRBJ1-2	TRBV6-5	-	TGTGCCAGCAGTTACTCGACACAGTATGGCTACACCTTC	CASSYSTQYGYTF
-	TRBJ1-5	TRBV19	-	TGTGCCAGTAGTTCCTCGGACAGAGGACCGCAGCCCCAGCATTTT	CASSSSDRGPQPQHF
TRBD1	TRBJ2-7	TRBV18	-	TGTGCCAGTCAGGGCAGGGGGAGTATCAACGAGCAGTACTTC	CASQGRGSINEQYF
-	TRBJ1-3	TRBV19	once	TGTGCCAGTAGTATTGACGGGCTCTCTGGAAACACCATATATTTT	CASSIDGLSGNTIYF
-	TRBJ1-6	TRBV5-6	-	TGTGCCAGCAGCTTGTTGGTGGGGGGTTCACCCCTCCACTTT	CASSLLVGGSPLHF
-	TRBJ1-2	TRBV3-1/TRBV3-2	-	TGTGCCAGCAGCCAAGACAGGGGAAGGGGTGGCTACACCTTC	CASSQDRGRGGYTF
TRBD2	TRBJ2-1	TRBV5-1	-	TGCGCCAGCAGCTTGGGACTAGCGGGGGGCTCCTACAATGAGCAGTTCTTC	CASSLGLAGGSYNEQFF
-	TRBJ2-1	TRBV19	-	TGTGCCAGTAGTACGCCGGGATTTAGAGGGAATGAGCAGTTCTTC	CASSTPGFRGNEQFF
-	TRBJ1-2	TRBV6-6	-	TGTGCCAGCAGCCGAGAGGGTAACTATGGCTACACCTTC	CASSREGNYGYTF
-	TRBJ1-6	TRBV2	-	TGTGCCAGCCAAGCTCGATCCTATAATTCACCCCTCCACTTT	CASQARSYNSPLHF
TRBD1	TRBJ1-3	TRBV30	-	TGTGCCTGGAGTGTACCGGGACAGGGGCGAAACACCATATATTTT	CAWSVPGQGRNTIYF
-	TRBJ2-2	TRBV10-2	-	TGCGCCAGCAGTCTACCATTCACCGGGGAGCTGTTTTTT	CASSLPFTGELFF
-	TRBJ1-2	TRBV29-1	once	TGCAGCGTAGGGCTGGGGGACTATGGCTACACCTTC	CSVGLGDYGYTF
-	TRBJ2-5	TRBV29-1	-	TGCAGCGTTGAAGATCTCGCCCTTCAAGAGACCCAGTACTTC	CSVEDLALQETQYF
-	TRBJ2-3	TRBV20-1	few	TGCAGTGCTAGTGGGGACACAGATACGCAGTATTTT	CSASGDTDTQYF
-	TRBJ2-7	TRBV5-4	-	TGTGCCAGCAGCTTGGAGGTATCGGGTTACGAGCAGTACTTC	CASSLEVSGYEQYF
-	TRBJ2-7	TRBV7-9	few	TGTGCCAGTCGTGGGAGCGACTACGAGCAGTACTTC	CASRGSDYEQYF
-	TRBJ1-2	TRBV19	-	TGTGCCAGTAGTGCGACAGTTAACTATGGCTACACCTTC	CASSATVNYGYTF